The T cell receptor (beta chain) described here comes from a study of shared clonotypes between healthy human individuals. Generated by immunoSEQ multiplex PCR, the TCRdb table keeps only in-frame clones and is missing some. The sample has roughly 1,800,000 clones; approximately 95% are singletons. Terminally differentiated effector memory CD45RA+ cells were excluded from the naive CD8 cells, which were CD45RO-negative and positively selected for CCR7. Germline values: CDR1 MNHEY, CDR2 SVGAGI. V was pared by 6 bases and J by 0 bases, with 12 bases between. The CDR3 totals 14 residues. This TCR was sampled from a man aged 18 to 29 in good health. The V and J genes are TRBV6-5 and TRBJ2-7; D perhaps matches TRBD2 (6 bases). Material: naive CD8+ T cells sorted from blood. CDR3 region: CASSPGTPSYEQYF. The CDR3 DNA is TGTGCCAGCAGCCCCGGGACTCCCTCCTACGAGCAGTACTTC.